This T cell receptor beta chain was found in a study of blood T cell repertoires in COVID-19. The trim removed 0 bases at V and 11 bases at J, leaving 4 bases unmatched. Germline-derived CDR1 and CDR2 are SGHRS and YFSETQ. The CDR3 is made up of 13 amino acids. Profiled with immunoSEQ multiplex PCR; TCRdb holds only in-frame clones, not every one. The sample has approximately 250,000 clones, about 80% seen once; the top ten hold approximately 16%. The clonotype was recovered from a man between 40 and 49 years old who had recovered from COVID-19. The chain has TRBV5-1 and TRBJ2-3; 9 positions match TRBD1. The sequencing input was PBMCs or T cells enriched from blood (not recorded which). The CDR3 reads CASSLEDRGMQYF. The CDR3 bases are TGCGCCAGCAGCTTGGAGGACAGGGGCATGCAGTATTTT.